Following are 22 T cell receptor beta chains from one sample sequenced in a study of T cell responses to AZD1222 COVID-19 vaccine. Here immunoSEQ multiplex PCR was the method, and the copy in TCRdb shows in-frame clones only, minus some. The sample has around 87,000 clones; approximately 90% are singletons. The sequences come from peripheral blood, collected on day 0 of AZD1222 vaccination. All receptors come from an adult in good health.

This chain connects TRBV6-5 to TRBJ1-1; the match to TRBD1 covers 10 bases. Unmatched junction bases numbered 9, after V lost 6 bases and J lost 5 bases. The CDR3 consists of 15 residues. CDR1 and CDR2 from the germline V gene are MNHEY and SVGAGI. The CDR3 bases are TGTGCCAGCAGACGAAACCGGGACAGGGGTACTGAAGCTTTCTTT. This translates into CASRRNRDRGTEAFF.

J is TRBJ1-2 and V is TRBV10-3; TRBD1 aligns across 9 bases. CDR3 length: 15 residues. V trimming: 4 bases; J trimming: 8 bases; junction bases outside the gene matches: 11. CDR1 is ENHRY and CDR2 is SYGVKD in the germline V gene. The CDR3 loop reads CAISVGTGKGEGYTF. CDR3 sequence (DNA): TGTGCCATCAGTGTGGGGACAGGGAAGGGCGAAGGCTACACCTTC.

This chain joins TRBV6-6 and TRBJ2-2; D not certain. Germline CDR1 MNHNY, CDR2 SVGAGI (reference sequence). CDR3 length: 15 amino acids. V lost 0 bases, J lost 3 bases, and 8 bases lay in between. The CDR3 nucleotides read TGTGCCAGCAGTTACTCGAAGGGTGACACCGGGGAGCTGTTTTTT. This sequence encodes CASSYSKGDTGELFF.

The J gene is TRBJ1-2, the V gene TRBV29-1, with no clear D. V was trimmed by 6 bases and J by 8 bases, leaving 28 bases between them. Looked up from germline, CDR1 is SQVTM and CDR2 is ANQGSEA. This CDR3 region has 16 residues. Written as DNA, the CDR3 is TGCAGCGTCAGACTCCTAAACGGCGGAGGCGGCGGGGGCTACACCTTC. Its translation: CSVRLLNGGGGGGYTF.

The genes are TRBV6-2 or TRBV6-3 and TRBJ2-7; weak D call: TRBD1 (8 bases). This CDR3 contains 15 residues. The V end was cut by 5 bases, the J end by 3 bases, with 17 bases between. Germline V CDR1 and CDR2: MNHEY, SVGEGT. CDR3 sequence (DNA): TGTGCCAGCAGTAGGATACAGGGGGGGAGCTACGAGCAGTACTTC. This codes for CASSRIQGGSYEQYF.

The chain joins TRBV5-5 to TRBJ1-5; no reliable D call. The V gene's germline CDR1 is SGHKS and CDR2 YYEKEE (reference sequence). The CDR3 has 14 amino acids. Between the trimmed V and J ends, which lost 0 bases and 7 bases, there was a span of 11 bases. CDR3 nucleotides: TGTGCCAGCAGCTTGGGGACTGGTCCCCAGCCCCAGCATTTT. It yields the protein CASSLGTGPQPQHF.

The chain recombines TRBV12-3 or TRBV12-4 with TRBJ1-1; D unclear. Trimming left V 6 bases short and J 2 bases short, with 7 bases between. The CDR3 extends over 12 amino acids. CDR3 protein: CASRVLNTEAFF. For the CDR3, the DNA is TGTGCCAGCAGGGTTCTCAACACTGAAGCTTTCTTT.

This chain connects TRBV6-5 to TRBJ2-3, with 7 bases lining up with TRBD1. Matching the DNA end better, TRBJ1-5 makes the J call doubtful. The length of the CDR3 is 12 residues. The germline CDR1 and CDR2 sequences are MNHEY and SVGAGI. CDR3: CASSLSWDSQHF. CDR3 in DNA: TGTGCCAGCAGTCTAAGTTGGGACAGTCAGCATTTT.

The chain has TRBV9 and TRBJ1-5, with TRBD1 matching over 7 bases. Germline V CDR1 and CDR2: SGDLS, YYNGEE. The V gene end was trimmed by 4 bases and the J gene end by 5 bases; junction bases not matched to a gene: 9. The CDR3 has 15 amino acids. The chain's CDR3 is CASSPRDSRDQPQHF. For the CDR3, the DNA is TGTGCCAGCAGCCCCCGGGACAGCCGTGATCAGCCCCAGCATTTT.

V is TRBV11-3 and J is TRBJ1-6; the match to TRBD1 covers 7 bases. Trimming at V came to 8 bases and at J to 1 base, leaving 5 bases not matched to a gene. CDR1 and CDR2 (germline): SGHNT, YENEEA. This CDR3 has 15 amino acids. Here the CDR3 DNA reads TGTGCCAGCGACAGGGAGGAGTCCTATAATTCACCCCTCCACTTT. Protein: CASDREESYNSPLHF.

CDR3 coding DNA: TGTGCCAGCTCACCAGACTTGGCCTACGAGCAGTACTTC. It specifies CASSPDLAYEQYF. This chain joins TRBV18 and TRBJ2-7; D unclear. V was pared by 2 bases and J by 2 bases, with 7 bases between. The CDR3 sequence is 13 residues long. Germline V CDR1 and CDR2: KGHSH, LQKENI.

The chain combines TRBV11-2 with TRBJ2-1; TRBD2 agrees at 9 bases. Germline CDR1 reads SGHAT; CDR2 reads FQNNGV. CDR3 length: 14 residues. V trimming: 4 bases; J trimming: 4 bases; junction bases outside the gene matches: 2. Here the CDR3 reads CASSSSGGYNEQFF. In nucleotides, the CDR3 is TGTGCCAGCAGCTCAAGCGGGGGGTACAATGAGCAGTTCTTC.

The chain employs TRBV7-8 and TRBJ1-1, with D uncertain. Germline values: CDR1 SGHVS, CDR2 FQNEAQ. Deletions cut 6 bases from V and 5 bases from J, with 13 bases between. This CDR3 spans 13 amino acids. As DNA, the CDR3 is TGTGCCAGCAGGTGGGAACGAGAAACTGAAGCTTTCTTT. Encoded protein: CASRWERETEAFF. The full variable domain, completed using reference TRBV7-8 and TRBJ1-1, is GAGVSQSPRYKVAKRGQDVALRCDPISGHVSLFWYQQALGQGPEFLTYFQNEAQLDKSGLPSDRFFAERPEGSVSTLKIQRTQQEDSAVYLCASRWERETEAFFGQGTRLTVV.

CDR3: CASSYSGQPQHF. CDR3 coding DNA: TGTGCCAGCAGTTACTCCGGTCAGCCCCAGCATTTT. The chain uses TRBV6-2 or TRBV6-3 and TRBJ1-5; no clear D. V was shortened by 0 bases and J by 6 bases, with 3 bases between the two germline ends. This CDR3 is built from 12 residues. From germline, CDR1 is MNHEY and CDR2 SVGEGT.

This clone came up once. The gene calls are TRBV7-6 and TRBJ1-2; 11 positions match TRBD1. Per the germline V gene, CDR1 is SGHVS and CDR2 is FNYEAQ. J lost 7 bases, V lost 5 bases, and 6 bases had no gene match. This CDR3 is built from 14 residues. CDR3: CASSTVGTGGGYTF. In DNA, the CDR3 is TGTGCCAGCAGCACAGTCGGGACAGGGGGTGGCTACACCTTC. The full variable domain, completed using reference TRBV7-6 and TRBJ1-2, is GAGVSQSPRYKVTKRGQDVALRCDPISGHVSLYWYRQALGQGPEFLTYFNYEAQQDKSGLPNDRFSAERPEGSISTLTIQRTEQRDSAMYRCASSTVGTGGGYTFGSGTRLTVV.

The rearrangement links TRBV19 to TRBJ1-5; no firm D call. Between the trimmed V and J ends, which lost 3 bases and 0 bases, there was a span of 6 bases. The CDR3 is 14 residues long. Looked up from germline, CDR1 is LNHDA and CDR2 is SQIVND (reference sequence). The CDR3 here is CASSIADSNQPQHF. The CDR3 nucleotides are TGTGCCAGTAGTATTGCGGATAGCAATCAGCCCCAGCATTTT.

This chain connects TRBV6-6 to TRBJ2-7, with 11 bases that match TRBD1. CDR1 MNHNY and CDR2 SVGAGI come from the germline V gene (reference sequence). This CDR3 region has 15 residues. Germline trimming cut 5 bases from V and 2 bases from J; bases unmatched to any gene: 5. The CDR3 loop reads CASSRGQGAAYEQYF. The CDR3 coding sequence is TGTGCCAGCAGTCGCGGACAGGGGGCGGCCTACGAGCAGTACTTC.

This rearrangement joins TRBV3-1 (or the pseudogene TRBV3-2) to TRBJ2-2, with D perhaps TRBD2 (5 bases). With 4 bases removed from V and 6 bases from J, the gap between germline ends came to 12 bases. Germline V gene lookup returns CDR1 LGHDT and CDR2 YNNKEL (reference sequence). The CDR3 covers 14 residues. CDR3 protein: CASSPGNMAGELFF. The DNA of the CDR3 is TGTGCCAGCAGCCCGGGAAATATGGCCGGGGAGCTGTTTTTT.

The chain is built from TRBV4-1 and TRBJ2-2; D remains unclear. Germline V gene lookup returns CDR1 MGHRA and CDR2 YSYEKL. V was clipped by 0 bases and J by 4 bases, with 9 bases between them. CDR3 length: 15 residues. The CDR3 protein is CASSQEGRGTGELFF. The CDR3 DNA reads TGCGCCAGCAGCCAAGAAGGGCGTGGCACCGGGGAGCTGTTTTTT.

This chain links TRBV6-4 with TRBJ2-3; 12 bases match TRBD1. The CDR3 sequence is 16 residues long. V gave up 2 bases and J gave up 4 bases; unmatched junction bases: 4. In germline, CDR1 is MRHNA, CDR2 SNTAGT. The DNA for the CDR3 is TGTGCCAGCAGTGACGGGACAGGGGGCGCGGCAGATACGCAGTATTTT. It encodes CASSDGTGGAADTQYF.

The chain recombines TRBV19 with TRBJ1-2, with D uncertain. The CDR3 has 14 residues. Germline loops: CDR1 LNHDA, CDR2 SQIVND (reference sequence). The germline V and J ends were trimmed by 5 bases and 8 bases, with 18 bases remaining between them. The CDR3 spells CASSAPGVYRGYTF. In nucleotides, the CDR3 is TGTGCCAGTAGTGCCCCGGGTGTTTATCGCGGCTACACCTTC.

The chain has TRBV25-1 and TRBJ1-2, with 7 bases identical to TRBD1. This CDR3 is built from 12 residues. V was pared by 8 bases and J by 8 bases, with 8 bases of the junction left unmatched. Germline CDR1 reads MGHDK; CDR2 reads SYGVNS. The CDR3 sequence is CASGGRGRGYTF. CDR3 in DNA: TGTGCCAGCGGGGGCAGGGGGAGAGGCTACACCTTC.